This is a list of T cell receptor beta chains from one sample in a study of OX40 agonist ivuxolimab in advanced cancers. TCRdb's copy holds only in-frame clones and misses some; the assay was immunoSEQ multiplex PCR. The sample holds more than 65,000 clones; approximately 91% are singletons and the top ten take 0.38%. This sample comprised CD4+ or CD8+ T cells sorted from blood, obtained in a trial of the OX40 agonist ivuxolimab. These receptor sequences come from an adult with an advanced solid tumor such as melanoma, head and neck, liver or kidney cancer. Each CDR3 is given with its conserved first and last residue. D genes are given only for firm matches. Clone size is shown for a subset of rows, as once, few, many or a class of expanded clone.

CDR3 length	V gene	J gene	clone size	D gene	CDR3 DNA	CDR3 protein
14	TRBV7-2	TRBJ2-5	-	TRBD2	TGTGCCAGCAGTTACGGACTAGCGGGAGAGACCCAGTACTTC	CASSYGLAGETQYF
16	TRBV7-6	TRBJ2-2	-	-	TGTGCCAGCAGCTTAGAAGCGCGGACGAACACCGGGGAGCTGTTTTTT	CASSLEARTNTGELFF
13	TRBV6-5	TRBJ1-1	-	-	TGTGCCAGCAGGGAACAGGGATACACTGAAGCTTTCTTT	CASREQGYTEAFF
16	TRBV6-5	TRBJ1-3	-	TRBD1	TGTGCCAGCAGTTTCAACGGACAGGGCCCTGGAAACACCATATATTTT	CASSFNGQGPGNTIYF
15	TRBV2	TRBJ2-7	-	TRBD2	TGTGCCAGCAGGGCCACTAGCGGGAGAACCTACGAGCAGTACTTC	CASRATSGRTYEQYF
13	TRBV11-2	TRBJ1-2	-	-	TGTGCCAGCTCCGATGGGGCTAACTATGGCTACACCTTC	CASSDGANYGYTF
17	TRBV2	TRBJ1-5	-	TRBD1	TGTGCCAGCAGTGAAGCGGGGGACAGCTATAGCAATCAGCCCCAGCATTTT	CASSEAGDSYSNQPQHF
14	TRBV5-1	TRBJ1-1	-	-	TGCGCCAGCAGCTTGGTAACAGGGAACACTGAAGCTTTCTTT	CASSLVTGNTEAFF
15	TRBV6-6	TRBJ1-5	-	-	TGTGCCAGCATCCCCCGGGATTTTAGCAATCAGCCCCAGCATTTT	CASIPRDFSNQPQHF
11	TRBV6-5	TRBJ2-7	once	-	TGTGCCAGCAGTGAACTCTACGAGCAGTACTTC	CASSELYEQYF
9	TRBV27	TRBJ2-7	-	-	TGTGCCAGCCGTCAGGAGCAGTACTTC	CASRQEQYF
15	TRBV11-2	TRBJ2-7	-	TRBD2	TGTGCCAGCAGCTCCCTGGGGGGGTCCGCCTACGAGCAGTACTTC	CASSSLGGSAYEQYF
15	TRBV5-1	TRBJ2-7	-	TRBD2	TGCGCCAGCAGCTTCCGACTAGCGGGTTCCTACGAGCAGTACTTC	CASSFRLAGSYEQYF
16	TRBV18	TRBJ1-1	-	TRBD1	TGTGCCAGCTCCCAAACCCAGGACAGGGGGGACACTGAAGCTTTCTTT	CASSQTQDRGDTEAFF
15	TRBV5-6	TRBJ2-1	-	TRBD2	TGTGCCAGCAGCTTCGCGGGAGGGCCGGGAAATGAGCAGTTCTTC	CASSFAGGPGNEQFF
16	TRBV18	TRBJ2-6	-	-	TGTGCCAGCTCACCAACCGGGGTTCCTGGGGCCAACGTCCTGACTTTC	CASSPTGVPGANVLTF
16	TRBV18	TRBJ1-3	-	TRBD1	TGTGCCAGCTCACCACCGGGACAGTACTCTGGAAACACCATATATTTT	CASSPPGQYSGNTIYF
14	TRBV7-6	TRBJ2-3	-	-	TGTGCCAGCAGCTTAGGTAATATGGCCGATACGCAGTATTTT	CASSLGNMADTQYF
17	TRBV5-1	TRBJ1-2	-	-	TGCGCCAGCAGCCAAAGCTTTCAGGGTTTTCGAGGGTATGGCTACACCTTC	CASSQSFQGFRGYGYTF
17	TRBV9	TRBJ1-2	-	-	TGTGCCAGCAGCGCCGGTTCGGCAGGGGCGTTCAACTATGGCTACACCTTC	CASSAGSAGAFNYGYTF
15	TRBV15	TRBJ2-2	-	TRBD2	TGTGCCACCAGCAGAGATGCGGGAGGAACCGGGGAGCTGTTTTTT	CATSRDAGGTGELFF
14	TRBV6-5	TRBJ2-3	-	-	TGTGCCAGCAGAGACTTTGGGGGCACAGATACGCAGTATTTT	CASRDFGGTDTQYF
17	TRBV19	TRBJ2-1	-	TRBD2	TGTGCCAGTAGTTCCCCCCCCGGACTAGCAGCTAACAATGAGCAGTTCTTC	CASSSPPGLAANNEQFF
15	TRBV6-5	TRBJ1-5	-	-	TGTGCCAGCAGTTACGGCAAGTGGGGCAATCAGCCCCAGCATTTT	CASSYGKWGNQPQHF
14	TRBV2	TRBJ1-4	-	-	TGTGCCAGCAGTACAAGGTGGGGTAATGAAAAACTGTTTTTT	CASSTRWGNEKLFF
14	TRBV19	TRBJ2-7	-	-	TGTGCCAGTAAGGTGGACAGCGTGACCTACGAGCAGTACTTC	CASKVDSVTYEQYF